What follows is one T cell receptor beta chain and its context. Its cognate antigen has yet to be identified. No clone much larger than this one lies a single base away; base qualities are absent. V is reduced by 1 base and J by 7 bases, leaving a spacing of 11 bases between them. Including the terminal cysteine and phenylalanine, the CDR3 comprises 14 residues. Only the CDR3 DNA is retained, 42 bases long and in frame from the first base. The germline V gene provides CDR1 MDHEN and CDR2 SYDVKM. The CDR3 regions of human TCRbeta chains were analyzed by immunosequencing. Turning to the authors' computational methods: TCRs in the repertoires were compared against a reference library of SARS-CoV-2-specific TCRs that had been generated with the MIRA antigen-specificity platform. Breadth meant the fraction of unique TCRs that were SARS-CoV-2-associated, whereas depth meant the fraction of total T cells that were SARS-CoV-2-associated. Using the MIRA data, each spike-specific TCR was assigned both to the spike region to which the TCR was reactive and to a CD4 or CD8 class. Log10-transformed breadth and depth values were compared by one-way ANOVA with Sidak's multiple comparisons tests. The table was pulled from immuneACCESS by TCRdb, which kept in-frame rearrangements only. Such tables lose some clones; where checked, under half of the loss comes from unresolved V genes, and the rest has no known cause. The DNA was the basis for D and trimming; V, J and clone size are from that table. The sample table shows 110,000 or so clones, and approximately 90% are seen once. Jointly, the top ten make up about 2.5% of the sample.

The sample originates from a study of T cell responses to AZD1222 COVID-19 vaccine (TCRdb year 2021). At the level of the whole study: AZD1222 recipients whose second dose came at about 4 weeks and those whose second dose came at about 12 weeks were combined into one group, since spike-specific TCR depth and breadth did not differ between the two schedules. A total of 233 trial participants underwent TCR sequencing, of whom about 200 had received two doses of AZD1222 and about 25 had received two doses of the MenACWY control vaccine. Trial participants were enrolled into age subgroups of 18-55, 56-69 and 70-plus years, which contained about 150, 27 and 61 TCR-sequenced participants, respectively.

The time point label, as the study defines it: baseline before first vaccination. Vaccinee samples were obtained from the UK trials COV001 and COV002, which included a single-blind randomized controlled phase 2/3 trial of AZD1222 (ChAdOx1 nCoV-19) in healthy adults. For TCRbeta chain sequencing, PBMC samples from trial participants were taken at day 0 and at day 28 after the second dose. What the research found in general, with its limitations: The 56-69-year group was small, and its depth increase did not reach significance, likely because of low power. The vaccine-associated CD4 TCRs covered the entire spike protein, and the dominant responses fell in regions 160-218 and 743-854. Because no samples from the day 14 peak response were available, repertoires could be characterized only after the peak T cell response. Reportedly, almost half of the unique spike-specific TCRs recognized epitopes lying outside the regions that are mutated in the B.1.351 and B.1.1.7 variants. A significant rise in spike-specific TCR breadth and depth was observed after two AZD1222 doses relative to day 0 and relative to MenACWY recipients. Conclusions about previously exposed vaccinees are limited, since just 5 to 7 AZD1222 recipients were seropositive for SARS-CoV-2 at baseline. Participants were mostly white British, with more females than males. The authors suggested clonal diversity may have been underestimated.

This material consisted of peripheral blood, taken on day 0 of AZD1222 vaccination. The chain uses TRBV28 and TRBJ2-1; the D gene is perhaps TRBD2, on 5 matching bases. The TCR was taken from an adult in good health. CDR3 reads: CASSLSPGKNEQFF. The nucleotide sequence reads as follows: TGTGCCAGCAGTTTATCTCCGGGAAAGAATGAGCAGTTCTTC.